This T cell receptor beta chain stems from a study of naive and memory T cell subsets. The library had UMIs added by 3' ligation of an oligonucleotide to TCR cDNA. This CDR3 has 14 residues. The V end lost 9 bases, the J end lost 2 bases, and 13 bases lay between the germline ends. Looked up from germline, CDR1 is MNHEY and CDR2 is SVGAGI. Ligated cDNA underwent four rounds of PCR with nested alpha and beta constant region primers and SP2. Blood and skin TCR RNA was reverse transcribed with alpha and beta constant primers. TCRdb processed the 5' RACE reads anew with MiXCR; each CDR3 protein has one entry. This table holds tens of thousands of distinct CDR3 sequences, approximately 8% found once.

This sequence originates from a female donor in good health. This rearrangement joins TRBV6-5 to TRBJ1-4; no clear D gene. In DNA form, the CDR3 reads TGTGCCAGTTCTCACGCGGTTACTAATGAAAAACTGTTTTTT. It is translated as CASSHAVTNEKLFF.